The TCR beta chain under discussion was sequenced for a study of blood T cell repertoires in COVID-19 (dated by TCRdb to about 2020). Looking at the study overall: The collaborator samples originated in the United States, Italy and Spain and spanned the acute and convalescent phases of COVID-19. HLA class I and class II types, where available, came from metadata supplied by the sample provider rather than from assay-based typing. The dataset comprised deeply sampled blood TCRbeta repertoires from subjects exposed to, actively infected with, or recovered from COVID-19. The repertoires were released in a freely available public database meant as a resource for research on the immune response to SARS-CoV-2. The sample metadata nearly always contained a de-identified subject ID, COVID-19 status, age in years and sex. Samples were obtained from the ongoing ImmuneRACE study (first 160 participants) and from 1,254 subjects provided by 6 global collaborators. The material from the prospective study consisted of cDNA or gDNA derived from T cells, B-cell-depleted T cells, or PBMCs.

One collaborating source in Seattle enrolled patients during active infection and followed them longitudinally through the course of disease. Collaborating institutions collected whole blood in K2EDTA tubes following their own protocols. Collaborator samples were shipped for TCRbeta analysis as frozen whole blood, isolated PBMCs, or DNA extracted from either sample type. Relative to germline, V is 0 bases shorter and J is 11 bases shorter, with 14 bases between their ends. Its CDR3 holds 15 amino acids, cysteine through phenylalanine. Only the CDR3 region is kept as DNA, spanning 45 bases read in frame from base 1. The CDR1 and CDR2 encoded by the germline V gene (reference sequence) are SEHNR and FQNEAQ. The immunoSEQ Assay, a bias-controlled multiplex PCR, was used to amplify TCRbeta CDR3 regions from genomic DNA. The source study handled its data this way. Within the assay, amplification of reference gene primers was used to estimate how many nucleated cells each sample contained. To quantify the absolute abundance of each unique TCRbeta CDR3 rearrangement, sequence reads were collapsed and filtered. For each sample, productive Simpson clonality was calculated as the square root of Simpson's diversity index across productive rearrangements. TCRdb obtained this table from immuneACCESS and retained in-frame rearrangements with V and J assigned. These tables miss some clones; where compared with another copy, unresolved V genes account for less than half of the shortfall, and the remainder is unexplained. Clone size and V and J calls were adopted from that table, with D and trimming inferred from the DNA. The sample table holds 25,000 to 30,000 clones, of which 80% to 90% were seen once. The ten largest clones capture 28% of the sample.

Points on this clone: No antigen is known for it. Base qualities were left out, and no much larger clone turns up one base away.

The full study reports these points: Clinical and demographic metadata were provided uncurated, with the amount varying by source and participant.

The chain is made from TRBV7-9 and TRBJ1-6, and perhaps TRBD1 as D gene, on 5 matching bases. Sequences were obtained from peripheral blood. The sequence came from a woman older than 75 with COVID-19, enrolled during active disease. The CDR3 loop reads CASSLAGTQNPPLHF. The DNA is TGTGCCAGCAGCTTAGCGGGGACTCAGAATCCACCCCTCCACTTT.